These T cell receptor beta chains were read from a single sample in a study of identifying expanded T cells in peripheral blood. Generated by immunoSEQ multiplex PCR, the TCRdb table keeps only in-frame clones and is missing some. The data hold around 100,000 clones, with approximately 88% observed a single time. Sequencing input: blood. The receptor source for this set is a person aged 18 to 75 in good health. The conserved cysteine and the conserved F or W are not part of the CDR3 here. The order of the fields is V gene, J gene, CDR3 protein.

TRBV2	TRBJ1-1	ASSHRDTGWDTEAF
TRBV13	TRBJ1-2	ASSFSKGGTYGYT
TRBV2	TRBJ2-7	ASSDAGEQY
TRBV7-6	TRBJ2-2	ASSPQLAGGIGELF
TRBV11-2	TRBJ2-3	ASSWTDTQY
TRBV5-4	TRBJ2-3	ASSLSGGEDTQY
TRBV29-1	TRBJ1-2	SVRDPGQGINYGYT
TRBV7-9	TRBJ2-1	ASSVTGIYNEQF
TRBV7-9	TRBJ1-1	ASSPTRRLEAF
TRBV5-5	TRBJ1-4	ASSFTENEKLF
TRBV6-5	TRBJ2-7	ASSQGAHEQY
TRBV5-6	TRBJ2-7	ASSLGLAASYEQY
TRBV11-2	TRBJ1-5	ASSLGEGPHQPQH
TRBV29-1	TRBJ1-2	SVGGGQGYGYT
TRBV19	TRBJ1-2	ASSIVGEAEHGYT
TRBV10-3	TRBJ2-3	AITPRESTDTQY
TRBV2	TRBJ2-7	ASRAGTVTYEQY
TRBV9	TRBJ1-1	ASSVGGSIASEAF
TRBV7-9	TRBJ2-1	ASSLRGSSYNEQF
TRBV6-5	TRBJ2-2	ASSYSTGNTGELF
TRBV4-1	TRBJ1-3	ASSRGSGNTIY
TRBV29-1	TRBJ2-5	SVDRGRETQY
TRBV19	TRBJ2-5	ASSQEGAGRVRKETQY
TRBV4-1	TRBJ2-7	ASSRYDSGRQY
TRBV4-1	TRBJ1-2	ASSLNSNYGYT
TRBV11-3	TRBJ1-2	ASSSGGQHYGYT
TRBV6-5	TRBJ2-6	VSRAPEANVLT
TRBV10-3	TRBJ2-7	AISLQGNEQY
TRBV5-5	TRBJ1-6	ASSSKGPGALH
TRBV9	TRBJ1-6	ASSAGGGGNSPLH
TRBV7-3	TRBJ2-7	ASSFDRDSYEQY
TRBV9	TRBJ2-7	ASSGRDSPYEQY
TRBV10-3	TRBJ1-2	AISERDETGTGYT
TRBV6-5	TRBJ1-1	ASLTQGTEAF
TRBV6-5	TRBJ2-1	ASSYGSSGNEQF
TRBV11-2	TRBJ1-1	ASRPPGRGSGTEAF
TRBV7-8	TRBJ2-1	ASSFTSLSTTYNEQF
TRBV4-3	TRBJ2-1	ASSHRSGLADYNEQF
TRBV10-2	TRBJ2-5	ASTGEETQY
TRBV7-2	TRBJ2-4	ASSLGQGRIQY
TRBV7-2	TRBJ2-3	ASSLLVSGLTDTQY
TRBV27	TRBJ1-1	ASSYGQGAEAF
TRBV18	TRBJ1-1	ASSPFGTSNTEAF
TRBV4-3	TRBJ2-7	ASSQVISQRYEQY
TRBV29-1	TRBJ2-5	SVDSGLGETQY
TRBV29-1	TRBJ2-7	SVELSGRPQYEQY
TRBV14	TRBJ1-2	ASSQALRGRGYT
TRBV11-2	TRBJ2-1	ASRELTYNEQF
TRBV5-6	TRBJ1-6	ASSAGQGSYNSPLH
TRBV9	TRBJ1-3	ASSPTPSYSGNTIY
TRBV11-2	TRBJ2-5	ASSLEPLTETQY
TRBV4-2	TRBJ1-1	ASSQPGQESEAF
TRBV5-1	TRBJ2-7	ASSLGAGNDEQY
TRBV7-6	TRBJ2-7	ASSMGAGEQY
TRBV7-3	TRBJ2-5	ASSRHALSPGQETQY
TRBV30	TRBJ1-5	AWSGGTAINQPQH
TRBV25-1	TRBJ1-2	ASTIGRGLYGYT
TRBV6-1	TRBJ1-2	ASSSRIGIYGYT
TRBV25-1	TRBJ1-2	ASSESGGRGYGYT
TRBV11-2	TRBJ2-1	ASSLVRTSGRRHNEQF